These 10 T cell receptor beta chains share one sample of origin, sequenced in a study of early T cells in non-severe SARS-CoV-2 infection. TCRdb redid the calling of the 5' RACE reads with MiXCR, one entry per CDR3 protein. The top ten hold 1.3% to 1.5% of the sample, which has approximately 60,000 distinct CDR3 sequences, approximately 12% seen once. Specimen: whole blood. Receptor source: an adult who was a healthcare worker with PCR-confirmed SARS-CoV-2 infection or an uninfected control (not recorded which).

This clonotype was seen a few times. This chain uses TRBV27 with TRBJ1-6; D perhaps matches TRBD1 (5 bases). CDR3 length equals 19 residues. V was clipped by 3 bases and J by 6 bases, with 24 bases between them. Germline V CDR1 and CDR2: MNHEY, SMNVEV (reference sequence). CDR3 DNA sequence: TGTGCCAGCAGTTTTCGCTCATCCGGGGCACATCAGGGTAATTCACCCCTCCACTTT. It yields the protein CASSFRSSGAHQGNSPLHF.

This clonotype was detected only a few times. The chain has TRBV29-1 and TRBJ2-7; 7 bases map to TRBD1. Germline V gene lookup returns CDR1 SQVTM and CDR2 ANQGSEA. The junction had 7 bases not matched to a gene; V was cut back by 0 bases and J by 5 bases. The CDR3 totals 14 residues. The DNA for the CDR3 is TGCAGCGTTGAAGATCTTGGCAGGGGGAACGAGCAGTACTTC. It is translated as CSVEDLGRGNEQYF.

Ten or more counts support this clonotype. V and J are TRBV12-3 or TRBV12-4 and TRBJ2-1; 12 positions match TRBD2. CDR3 size: 15 residues. J gave up 9 bases and V 5 bases, and 8 bases lay outside the gene matches. The CDR3 sequence: CASSRASGGASEQFF. The DNA for the CDR3 is TGTGCCAGCAGTCGGGCTAGCGGGGGGGCGTCTGAGCAGTTCTTC.

This clonotype has a count of ten or more. The chain uses TRBV12-3 or TRBV12-4 and TRBJ2-1; 9 positions match TRBD2. This CDR3 contains 18 residues. The V segment lost 2 bases and the J segment 4 bases; nucleotides outside the gene matches: 12. The CDR3 DNA is TGTGCCAGCAGTTTAAGGTCGGGTGCGGGGGGGCCATACAATGAGCAGTTCTTC. Amino acid sequence: CASSLRSGAGGPYNEQFF.

The chain uses TRBV5-5 and TRBJ2-7, with D perhaps assigned TRBD1 or TRBD2 (6 bases each). Germline V gene sequence: CDR1 SGHKS, CDR2 YYEKEE (reference sequence). V was pared by 2 bases and J by 5 bases, with 14 bases between. The CDR3 has 14 residues. The CDR3 loop is CASSLRGPSHEQYF. CDR3 sequence (DNA): TGTGCCAGCAGCTTACGGGGGCCCTCGCACGAGCAGTACTTC.

This clonotype was recorded at least ten times. This chain links TRBV6-2 or TRBV6-3 with TRBJ2-1; 11 bases fit TRBD1. Looked up from germline, CDR1 is MNHEY and CDR2 is SVGEGT. Trimming cost V 6 bases and J 8 bases; bases outside gene matches: 9. There are 15 residues in the CDR3. The CDR3 reads CASRLGQGAVDEQFF. The CDR3, as DNA: TGTGCCAGCAGGCTAGGACAGGGGGCCGTCGATGAGCAGTTCTTC.

The genes are TRBV20-1 and TRBJ1-2; the match to TRBD1 covers 9 bases. Unmatched junction bases numbered 12, after V lost 6 bases and J lost 7 bases. Germline CDR1 is DFQATT and CDR2 is SNEGSKA (reference sequence). The CDR3 is 14 residues long. The CDR3 sequence: CSALHRGQSSGYTF. CDR3 nucleotides: TGCAGTGCCTTACACAGGGGGCAAAGTAGTGGCTACACCTTC.

V is TRBV18 and J is TRBJ1-6; D call uncertain. Germline-derived CDR1 and CDR2 are KGHSH and LQKENI. V was clipped by 2 bases and J by 8 bases, with 13 bases between them. The CDR3 runs 15 residues. CDR3 bases: TGTGCCAGCTCACCATCTGCAGGAACTTATTCACCCCTCCACTTT. Translation: CASSPSAGTYSPLHF.

The CDR3 sequence: CASRGRLVRTGELFF. The DNA of the CDR3 is TGTGCCAGCAGGGGACGGCTGGTGAGGACCGGGGAGCTGTTTTTT. The chain links TRBV6-5 to TRBJ2-2; possibly TRBD1 or TRBD2 for D (5 bases each). V was cut by 6 bases and J by 5 bases, with 16 bases left in between. CDR3 size: 15 residues. Germline V lookup: CDR1 MNHEY, CDR2 SVGAGI.

This clonotype showed up many times. The chain employs TRBV7-9 and TRBJ1-2; 7 nucleotides line up with TRBD1. Trimming removed 1 base from V and 7 bases from J; junction bases left unmatched: 3. The CDR3 sequence is 13 residues long. The germline V gene has CDR1 SEHNR and CDR2 FQNEAQ (reference sequence). CDR3 nucleotides: TGTGCCAGCAGCTTAGGACAGGGCGGTGGCTACACCTTC. Encoded protein: CASSLGQGGGYTF. Full variable domain (missing parts from reference TRBV7-9 and TRBJ1-2): DTGVSQNPRHKITKRGQNVTFRCDPISEHNRLYWYRQTLGQGPEFLTYFQNEAQLEKSRLLSDRFSAERPKGSFSTLEIQRTEQGDSAMYLCASSLGQGGGYTFGSGTRLTVV.